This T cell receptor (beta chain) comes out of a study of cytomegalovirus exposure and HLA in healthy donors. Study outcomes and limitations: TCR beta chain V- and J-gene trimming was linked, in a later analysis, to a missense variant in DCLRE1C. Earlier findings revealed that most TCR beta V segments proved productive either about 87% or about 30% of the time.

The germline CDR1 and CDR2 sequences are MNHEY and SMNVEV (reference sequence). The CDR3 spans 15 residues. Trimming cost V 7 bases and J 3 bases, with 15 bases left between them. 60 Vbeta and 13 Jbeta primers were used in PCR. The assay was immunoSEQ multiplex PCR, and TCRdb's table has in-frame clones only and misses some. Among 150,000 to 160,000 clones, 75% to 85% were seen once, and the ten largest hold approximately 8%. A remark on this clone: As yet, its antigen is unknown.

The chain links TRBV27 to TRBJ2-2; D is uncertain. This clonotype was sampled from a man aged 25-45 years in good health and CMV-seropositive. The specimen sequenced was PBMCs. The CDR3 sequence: CASKIEATDTGELFF. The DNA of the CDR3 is TGTGCCAGCAAAATAGAAGCGACTGACACCGGGGAGCTGTTTTTT.